The 15 T cell receptor beta chains given below trace back to one sample, sequenced in a study of blood T cell repertoires in COVID-19. The assay was immunoSEQ multiplex PCR, and TCRdb's table has in-frame clones only and misses some. In the table there are 130,000 or so clones, around 88% of which are singletons. Material for sequencing was peripheral blood. These receptors originate from a woman aged 45-59 years who had recovered from COVID-19.

This clone has just one count. The genes are TRBV5-1 and TRBJ2-3; 7 bases fit TRBD2. Trimming at V came to 7 bases and at J to 2 bases, leaving 10 bases not matched to a gene. The CDR3 loop spans 15 amino acids. From germline, CDR1 is SGHRS and CDR2 YFSETQ. The CDR3 region has the DNA TGCGCCAGCCGCCCGGGCGGGAGCCCCACAGATACGCAGTATTTT. Residues: CASRPGGSPTDTQYF.

V usage is TRBV29-1 and J usage is TRBJ2-1; a possible D gene is TRBD2 (7 bases). The CDR3 loop spans 17 amino acids. Trimming pared 0 bases from V and 3 bases from J, leaving 18 bases between. The V gene's germline CDR1 is SQVTM and CDR2 ANQGSEA. The CDR3 here is CSVEDAVRGPSYNEQFF. CDR3 nucleotide sequence: TGCAGCGTTGAAGACGCCGTGCGGGGGCCAAGCTACAATGAGCAGTTCTTC.

The V and J genes are TRBV7-9 and TRBJ2-7; a weak D match, TRBD1 (5 bases). V lost 4 bases, J lost 4 bases, and 8 bases lay in between. The CDR3 is made up of 12 amino acids. Per the germline V gene, CDR1 is SEHNR and CDR2 is FQNEAQ (reference sequence). The CDR3 DNA is TGTGCCAGCAGCTCCCCAGGGTACGAGCAGTACTTC. Translating gives CASSSPGYEQYF.

The chain links TRBV18 to TRBJ2-3; 14 bases match TRBD2. The CDR3 totals 16 residues. V trimming: 4 bases; J trimming: 3 bases; junction bases outside the gene matches: 3. CDR1 KGHSH and CDR2 LQKENI come from the germline V gene. As DNA, the CDR3 is TGTGCCAGCTCACTTGGGACTAGCGGGAGAACAGATACGCAGTATTTT. Residues: CASSLGTSGRTDTQYF.

The chain combines TRBV2 with TRBJ2-2; D possibly corresponds to TRBD2 (5 bases). V lost 8 bases to trimming and J lost 6 bases, with 10 bases between them. The CDR3 runs to 12 residues. The germline gives CDR1 SNHLY, CDR2 FYNNEI. The CDR3 sequence is CASGLHPGELFF. In DNA form, the CDR3 reads TGTGCCAGCGGACTCCACCCCGGGGAGCTGTTTTTT.

The chain is built from TRBV4-2 and TRBJ1-4; TRBD1 agrees at 7 bases. Germline V gives CDR1 LGHNA, CDR2 YNFKEQ. J was trimmed by 4 bases and V by 1 base; bases with no gene match: 6. The CDR3 consists of 16 residues. CDR3 amino acids: CASSQGAGQFNEKLFF. For the CDR3, the DNA is TGTGCCAGCAGCCAAGGTGCGGGACAGTTTAATGAAAAACTGTTTTTT.

The V and J genes are TRBV4-3 and TRBJ2-1; 9 bases line up with TRBD2. This CDR3 region has 16 residues. Losses at the gene ends were 1 base for V and 9 bases for J; bases not matched to a gene: 10. CDR1 LGHNA and CDR2 YSLEER come from the germline V gene. DNA of the CDR3: TGCGCCAGCAGCCAAGGGGTAGTAGCGGGAGCGGTTGAGCAGTTCTTC. Translated: CASSQGVVAGAVEQFF.

This sequence joins TRBV7-9 and TRBJ2-2; the D gene is possibly TRBD1 (5 bases). Germline V CDR1 and CDR2: SEHNR, FQNEAQ (reference sequence). Trimming removed 4 bases at V and 0 bases at J, with 21 bases between. This CDR3 is 19 amino acids long. CDR3 sequence (DNA): TGTGCCAGCAGCTCCCCCACTGGGGCGCCACGATCGAACACCGGGGAGCTGTTTTTT. It is translated as CASSSPTGAPRSNTGELFF.

The gene calls are TRBV2 and TRBJ1-2, with TRBD1 matching 7 bases. Trimming cost V 6 bases and J 4 bases; bases outside gene matches: 8. The CDR3 runs 14 residues. In germline, CDR1 is SNHLY, CDR2 FYNNEI. The CDR3 is CASSRDRDFYGYTF. The DNA of the CDR3 is TGTGCCAGCAGCCGTGACAGGGACTTCTATGGCTACACCTTC.

This clone was picked up one time. The chain couples TRBV19 to TRBJ1-5; 7 bases map to TRBD1. The length of the CDR3 is 14 residues. The V segment lost 4 bases and the J segment 5 bases; nucleotides outside the gene matches: 5. Germline lookup yields CDR1 LNHDA and CDR2 SQIVND (reference sequence). CDR3 amino acids: CASSSGTAYQPQHF. The CDR3 region has the DNA TGTGCCAGTAGTAGCGGGACAGCTTATCAGCCCCAGCATTTT.

The rearrangement uses TRBV5-1 and TRBJ2-5; 7 positions match TRBD2. Losses at the gene ends were 1 base for V and 4 bases for J; bases not matched to a gene: 4. There are 14 residues in the CDR3. The V gene's germline CDR1 is SGHRS and CDR2 YFSETQ. The CDR3, as DNA: TGCGCCAGCAGCTTGTTAAGGGAGGGAGAGACCCAGTACTTC. Protein: CASSLLREGETQYF.

This chain links TRBV27 with TRBJ2-1; 11 nucleotides line up with TRBD2. Germline V gives CDR1 MNHEY, CDR2 SMNVEV (reference sequence). This CDR3 has 15 amino acids. The V gene end was trimmed by 5 bases and the J gene end by 8 bases; junction bases not matched to a gene: 8. CDR3 bases: TGTGCCAGCAGTCCTATAGCGGGGGGGCTACATGAGCAGTTCTTC. It encodes CASSPIAGGLHEQFF.

V gene TRBV7-6 combines with J gene TRBJ2-1; TRBD2 aligns across 10 bases. CDR1 is SGHVS, CDR2 FNYEAQ, per germline. This CDR3 region has 16 residues. V lost 1 base, J lost 9 bases, and 9 bases stayed unmatched. Written as DNA, the CDR3 is TGTGCCAGCAGCTTAGGGGCCGGGACTAGCGAGAGTGAGCAGTTCTTC. Protein product: CASSLGAGTSESEQFF.

The chain carries TRBV19 and TRBJ1-5, with 8 bases identical to TRBD1. Trimming at V came to 5 bases and at J to 2 bases, leaving 8 bases not matched to a gene. The V gene's germline CDR1 is LNHDA and CDR2 SQIVND (reference sequence). The CDR3 sequence is 16 residues long. The CDR3 DNA is TGTGCCAGTAGTCCGTTGCAGGACAGGGGCAATCAGCCCCAGCATTTT. This encodes CASSPLQDRGNQPQHF.

This chain connects TRBV7-2 to TRBJ1-6; no clear D gene. Trimming took off 2 bases at V and 7 bases at J, with 12 bases between the two ends. CDR1 is SGHTA, CDR2 FQGNSA, per germline. The CDR3 loop spans 15 amino acids. The DNA of the CDR3 is TGTGCCAGCAGCTTAAGAAGGACTCTGAATTCACCCCTCCACTTT. Amino acid sequence: CASSLRRTLNSPLHF.